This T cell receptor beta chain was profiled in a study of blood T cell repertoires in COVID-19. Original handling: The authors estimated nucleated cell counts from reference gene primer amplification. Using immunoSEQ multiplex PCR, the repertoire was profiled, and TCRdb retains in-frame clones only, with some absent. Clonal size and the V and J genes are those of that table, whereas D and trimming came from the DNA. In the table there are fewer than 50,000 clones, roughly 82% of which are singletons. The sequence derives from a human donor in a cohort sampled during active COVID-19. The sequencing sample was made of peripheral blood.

The CDR3 bases are TGTGCCAGCTCACCCCCTCGGGGTGGAGAGTACACTGAAGCTTTCTTT. Protein sequence: CASSPPRGGEYTEAFF. The V gene is TRBV18, the J gene TRBJ1-1; D is undetermined. Germline lookup yields CDR1 KGHSH and CDR2 LQKENI. The CDR3 has 16 residues. The V gene lost 3 bases and the J gene lost 3 bases, with 17 bases spanning the gap.